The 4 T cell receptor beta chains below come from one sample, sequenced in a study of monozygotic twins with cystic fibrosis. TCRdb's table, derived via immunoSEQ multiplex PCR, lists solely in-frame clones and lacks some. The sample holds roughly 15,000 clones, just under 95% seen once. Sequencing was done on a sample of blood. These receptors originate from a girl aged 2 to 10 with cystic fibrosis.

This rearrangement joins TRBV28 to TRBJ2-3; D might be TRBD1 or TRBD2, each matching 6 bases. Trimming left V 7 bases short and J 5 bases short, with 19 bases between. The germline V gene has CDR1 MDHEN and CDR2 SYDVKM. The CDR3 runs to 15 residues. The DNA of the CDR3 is TGTGCCAGCAACAGCCCGGAGGGGGTAGGAGATACGCAGTATTTT. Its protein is CASNSPEGVGDTQYF.

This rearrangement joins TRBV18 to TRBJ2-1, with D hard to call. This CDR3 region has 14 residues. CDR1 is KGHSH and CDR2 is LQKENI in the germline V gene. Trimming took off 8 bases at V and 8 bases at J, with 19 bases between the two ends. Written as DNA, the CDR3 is TGTGCCAGCGCCCGCGGACCCAAGGGCGATGAGCAGTTCTTC. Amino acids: CASARGPKGDEQFF.

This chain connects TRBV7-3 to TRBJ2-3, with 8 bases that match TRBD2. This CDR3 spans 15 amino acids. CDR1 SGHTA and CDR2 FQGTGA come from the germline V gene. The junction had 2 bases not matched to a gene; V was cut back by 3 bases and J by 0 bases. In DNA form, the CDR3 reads TGTGCCAGCAGCTTGACTAGCGCGAGCACAGATACGCAGTATTTT. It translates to CASSLTSASTDTQYF.

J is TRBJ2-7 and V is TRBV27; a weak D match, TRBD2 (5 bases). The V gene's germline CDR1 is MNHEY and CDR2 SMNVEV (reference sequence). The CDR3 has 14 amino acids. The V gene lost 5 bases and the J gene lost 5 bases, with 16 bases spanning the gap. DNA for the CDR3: TGTGCCAGCAGTCCCCGTTTAGGGCGGGACGAGCAGTACTTC. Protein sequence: CASSPRLGRDEQYF.